This paragraph reports one T cell receptor (beta chain). In TCRdb, the 5' RACE reads were re-called with MiXCR into one record per CDR3 protein. The repertoire includes some 96,000 distinct CDR3 sequences, 7.5% to 10% of them detected once, and approximately 15% sits in the top ten. CDR1 MNHEY and CDR2 SVGAGI come from the germline V gene. CDR3 length equals 15 residues. V lost 1 base and J 5 bases, leaving 11 bases between the germline ends. The sample belongs to a study of T cells after yellow fever vaccination. Whole-study results and caveats: After the booster, approximately 96% of CD4 and about 90% of CD8 primary-response clones were re-detected. There was a possibility that FACS-sorted repertoires contained abundant clonotypes contaminating from the bulk population.

The receptor was isolated from a young man who received the YFV17D yellow fever vaccine. V gene TRBV6-5 combines with J gene TRBJ2-2, with D perhaps TRBD2 (7 bases). This sample comprised CD8+ T cells not binding an NS4B(214-222) dextramer, sorted from PBMCs, obtained around 16 days after the first yellow fever vaccination. The chain's CDR3 is CASSYFAGATGELFF. The CDR3 nucleotides read TGTGCCAGCAGTTACTTTGCGGGGGCGACCGGGGAGCTGTTTTTT.